The clone carrying this T cell receptor (beta chain) appeared a few times. Its antigen remains unknown. The investigators reverse transcribed all of the isolated RNA, so they sequenced expressed TCRB transcripts. Profiling relied on immunoSEQ multiplex PCR, and the TCRdb table lists in-frame clones only, not all of them. The sample includes around 300,000 clones, 14% of them seen just once. The sample originates from a study of beta chain features in type 1 diabetes. About the research overall: Cells sorted and examined across all samples totaled 90 million to 120 million.

Findings and limits, study-wide: Still unanswered here is whether HLA type influences TCRB rearrangement. Fewer insertions but more deletions were seen at VDJ junctions in type 1 diabetes patients. TCRB repertoires of naive, central memory and Treg cells appeared more similar among patients than among healthy donors.

Sequencing input: central memory CD4+ T cells from blood. This TCR came from a man in his thirties or forties in good health.

The CDR3 sequence: CASSLLSGGASGELFF. The CDR3 DNA sequence: TGTGCCAGCAGCTTACTTTCTGGGGGCGCGTCCGGGGAGCTGTTTTTT. This chain connects TRBV7-8 to TRBJ2-2, with TRBD1 as a possible D gene (6 bases). Germline values: CDR1 SGHVS, CDR2 FQNEAQ. This CDR3 has 16 amino acids. The V gene lost 2 bases and the J gene lost 6 bases, with 16 bases spanning the gap.